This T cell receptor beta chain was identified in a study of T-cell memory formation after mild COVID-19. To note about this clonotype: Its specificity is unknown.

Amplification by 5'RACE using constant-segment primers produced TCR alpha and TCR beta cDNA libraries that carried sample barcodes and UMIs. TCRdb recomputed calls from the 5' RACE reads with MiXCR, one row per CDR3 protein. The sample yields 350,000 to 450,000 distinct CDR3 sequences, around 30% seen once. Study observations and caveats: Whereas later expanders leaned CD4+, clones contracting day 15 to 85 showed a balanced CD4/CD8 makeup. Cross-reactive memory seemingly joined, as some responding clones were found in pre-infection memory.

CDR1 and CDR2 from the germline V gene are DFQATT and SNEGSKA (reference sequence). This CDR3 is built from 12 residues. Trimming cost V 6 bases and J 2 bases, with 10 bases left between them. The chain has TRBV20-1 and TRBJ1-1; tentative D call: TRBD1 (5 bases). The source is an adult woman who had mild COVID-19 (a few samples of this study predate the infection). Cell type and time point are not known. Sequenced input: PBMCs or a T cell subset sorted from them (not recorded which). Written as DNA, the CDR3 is TGCAGTGCGGGGCAGGCCAACACTGAAGCTTTCTTT. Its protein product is CSAGQANTEAFF.